A selection of T cell receptor beta chains follows, all from one sample in a study of cytomegalovirus exposure and HLA in healthy donors. Using immunoSEQ multiplex PCR, the repertoire was profiled, and TCRdb retains in-frame clones only, with some absent. Of nearly 100,000 clones listed, approximately 79% are singletons. Input material: PBMCs. The receptors stem from a woman aged 60-75 years in good health and CMV-seropositive. CDR3s include the opening cysteine and the closing phenylalanine or tryptophan. Each record gives: clone size, J gene, V gene, CDR3 protein. Not every row has a clone size; where given, it reads once, few, many or a size class.

size: .
J: TRBJ1-1
V: TRBV9
CDR3: CASSVEWDREAFF

size: .
J: TRBJ2-7
V: TRBV4-1
CDR3: CASSQDGTGVSGEQYF

size: .
J: TRBJ2-7
V: TRBV11-2
CDR3: CASSPSWEGRHYEQYF

size: .
J: TRBJ2-5
V: TRBV2
CDR3: CASMGGGETQYF

size: .
J: TRBJ2-1
V: TRBV7-3
CDR3: CASSLRLAVYNEQFF

size: few
J: TRBJ1-1
V: TRBV11-2
CDR3: CASRQGADTEAFF

size: .
J: TRBJ2-2
V: TRBV7-2
CDR3: CASSLVAVSTSTGELFF

size: .
J: TRBJ2-1
V: TRBV4-2
CDR3: CASSQVAAGRLNEQFF

size: few
J: TRBJ2-3
V: TRBV11-2
CDR3: CASSLDAGGWHTQYF

size: .
J: TRBJ2-5
V: TRBV7-9
CDR3: CASSLEVRVETQYF

size: .
J: TRBJ2-2
V: TRBV19
CDR3: CASSMGLPNTGELFF

size: .
J: TRBJ1-4
V: TRBV9
CDR3: CASSRFGEVEKLFF

size: .
J: TRBJ1-2
V: TRBV30
CDR3: CAWSDRVSGYTF

size: once
J: TRBJ1-1
V: TRBV29-1
CDR3: CSVHLRDSNPNTEAFF

size: .
J: TRBJ1-1
V: TRBV2
CDR3: CASSAGYTEAFF

size: .
J: TRBJ2-6
V: TRBV5-8
CDR3: CASRQTGLLSVLTF

size: once
J: TRBJ2-2
V: TRBV27
CDR3: CASSRDRVKAGELFF

size: .
J: TRBJ2-7
V: TRBV5-4
CDR3: CASSLEGRGSYEQYF

size: .
J: TRBJ1-1
V: TRBV7-6
CDR3: CASSLGGQDLVNTEAFF

size: few
J: TRBJ2-7
V: TRBV7-9
CDR3: CASSLGSGEQYF

size: few
J: TRBJ1-1
V: TRBV5-1
CDR3: CASNRGRKNTEAFF

size: .
J: TRBJ2-3
V: TRBV2
CDR3: CASSIPPSGSTDTQYF

size: .
J: TRBJ1-1
V: TRBV11-2
CDR3: CASSLDRTGEAFF

size: .
J: TRBJ1-3
V: TRBV6-5
CDR3: CASSYSGAFSGNTIYF

size: .
J: TRBJ2-5
V: TRBV29-1
CDR3: CSVGYRGETQYF

size: .
J: TRBJ1-1
V: TRBV5-1
CDR3: CASSAGQLIPNTEAFF

size: .
J: TRBJ2-3
V: TRBV6-5
CDR3: CASSYSRSPDTQYF

size: .
J: TRBJ1-2
V: TRBV7-8
CDR3: CASSLTGLPNYGYTF

size: .
J: TRBJ2-2
V: TRBV2
CDR3: CASARDREGSGELFF

size: .
J: TRBJ2-2
V: TRBV18
CDR3: CASSRLAERGGELFF

size: .
J: TRBJ2-7
V: TRBV10-2
CDR3: CASSDGLGEQYF

size: .
J: TRBJ2-3
V: TRBV19
CDR3: CASSTGQGRADTQYF

size: .
J: .
V: TRBV10-3
CDR3: CAISPSNYEQYF

size: .
J: TRBJ1-3
V: TRBV5-4
CDR3: CASSRMESRNTIYF

size: .
J: TRBJ2-3
V: TRBV30
CDR3: CAWGVTPDTQYF

size: .
J: TRBJ2-1
V: TRBV27
CDR3: CASSLRGWNEQFF

size: .
J: TRBJ2-1
V: TRBV2
CDR3: CARGLENNEQFF

size: .
J: TRBJ1-5
V: TRBV4-2
CDR3: CASSQEGGRSNQPQHF

size: .
J: TRBJ1-3
V: TRBV2
CDR3: CASSRTGTGNTIYF

size: .
J: TRBJ2-1
V: TRBV29-1
CDR3: CSVEEHSAGQYNEQFF

size: .
J: TRBJ1-5
V: TRBV19
CDR3: CASRAEGGNQPQHF

size: .
J: TRBJ1-1
V: TRBV7-3
CDR3: CASSSQGMNTEAFF

size: few
J: TRBJ1-1
V: TRBV4-2
CDR3: CASSQAGTGSTEAFF

size: .
J: TRBJ2-1
V: TRBV2
CDR3: CASSSPLGGEQFF

size: .
J: TRBJ1-4
V: TRBV6-1
CDR3: CASSFGTEKLFF

size: .
J: TRBJ1-3
V: TRBV19
CDR3: CASSTSTVHTIYF

size: few
J: TRBJ1-1
V: TRBV30
CDR3: CAWEGSRNTEAFF

size: .
J: TRBJ2-1
V: TRBV4-2
CDR3: CASSQDTPSGYNEQFF

size: once
J: TRBJ2-1
V: TRBV6-1
CDR3: CASSEVESLQFF

size: .
J: TRBJ2-1
V: TRBV7-9
CDR3: CSSSLAGGRAYNEQFF